What follows are 3 T cell receptor beta chains derived from one specimen sequenced in a study of CD8 T cells in Susac syndrome. RNA, at about 0.45 to 1 ug, was reverse transcribed with random hexamers. A single record per CDR3 protein comes from TCRdb applying MiXCR to the immunoSEQ multiplex PCR reads. The sample has a few hundred thousand distinct CDR3 sequences; 80% to 95% are singletons. Source material: CD8+ T cells from PBMCs. Source of these receptors: a human donor with multiple sclerosis.

The chain recombines TRBV30 with TRBJ2-7, with 8 bases identical to TRBD2. This CDR3 is 16 amino acids long. Losses at the gene ends were 1 base for V and 0 bases for J; bases not matched to a gene: 8. The germline gives CDR1 GTSNPN, CDR2 SVGIG (reference sequence). CDR3 DNA sequence: TGTGCCTGGAGTGCCCCGGGGGGGAGAAGCTCCTACGAGCAGTACTTC. Residues: CAWSAPGGRSSYEQYF.

Only a few counts were recorded for this clonotype. The gene calls are TRBV7-9 and TRBJ1-1; D is possibly TRBD1 (6 bases). The CDR3 has 12 amino acids. Germline assignment: CDR1 SEHNR and CDR2 FQNEAQ (reference sequence). V lost 3 bases and J lost 8, with 10 bases in between. Written as DNA, the CDR3 is TGTGCCAGCAGCTTGTCGGGGGCGGAAGCTTTCTTT. Protein: CASSLSGAEAFF.

This clonotype was detected only once. The chain is built from TRBV10-3 and TRBJ2-1; a possible D gene is TRBD2 (5 bases). Germline loops: CDR1 ENHRY, CDR2 SYGVKD. V was clipped by 3 bases and J by 5 bases, with 14 bases between them. The CDR3 totals 15 residues. The CDR3 region has the DNA TGTGCCATCAGTGAAGCTAGCTTAACGAACAATGAGCAGTTCTTC. Translation: CAISEASLTNNEQFF.